The 21 T cell receptor beta chains reported below all come from one sample, sequenced in a study of beta chain features in type 1 diabetes. Sequenced material consisted of expressed TCRB transcripts (all of the isolated RNA was reverse transcribed). The protocol was immunoSEQ multiplex PCR, while the TCRdb copy is restricted to in-frame clones and leaves out a portion. The sample contains roughly 160,000 clones, 7.5% to 8.5% of which appear only once. Antigen specificity for these receptors is unknown. Study conclusions and caveats: Shortening that was moderate but significant affected the TCRB CDR3s of Type 1 diabetes patients in all four CD4+ subsets.

The sequenced sample was central memory CD4+ T cells from blood. Receptors originate from a man between 18 and 29 years old with type 1 diabetes.

The chain is built from TRBV11-2 and TRBJ2-7; 7 positions agree with TRBD1. Germline CDR1 is SGHAT and CDR2 is FQNNGV. V dropped 1 base and J dropped 2; count of bases not matched to a gene: 5. The CDR3 is 15 amino acids. The CDR3 DNA sequence: TGTGCCAGCAGCTTAGTCCAGGGGGTAGCCTACGAGCAGTACTTC. It codes for CASSLVQGVAYEQYF.

The chain recombines TRBV5-4 with TRBJ2-2; TRBD1 matches 7 bases. This CDR3 contains 15 residues. Germline values: CDR1 SGHNT, CDR2 YYREEE (reference sequence). V trimming: 2 bases; J trimming: 1 base; junction bases outside the gene matches: 2. Here the CDR3 DNA reads TGTGCCAGCAGCTTCGGGACAGAGAACACCGGGGAGCTGTTTTTT. Its protein product is CASSFGTENTGELFF.

This clone was observed a few times. The chain couples TRBV28 to TRBJ2-7, with D unclear. Germline CDR1 and CDR2: MDHEN and SYDVKM. This CDR3 spans 14 amino acids. V was clipped by 8 bases and J by 3 bases, with 17 bases between them. CDR3 region: CASVSTNHFYEQYF. Written as DNA, the CDR3 is TGTGCCAGCGTTTCAACGAACCACTTCTACGAGCAGTACTTC.

The rearrangement joins TRBV11-3 to TRBJ2-7; 11 bases align to TRBD2. The CDR3 spans 16 residues. The germline CDR1 and CDR2 sequences are SGHNT and YENEEA. After removal of 5 bases from V and 4 bases from J, the junction contained 10 bases not matched to a gene. This CDR3 reads CASSRNSGGARYEQYF. The CDR3 region has the DNA TGTGCCAGCAGCCGGAATAGCGGGGGGGCTAGGTACGAGCAGTACTTC.

The genes are TRBV6-4 and TRBJ2-3; 12 bases match TRBD2. The germline V gene has CDR1 MRHNA and CDR2 SNTAGT. This CDR3 is 15 amino acids long. V was pared by 6 bases and J by 6 bases, with 7 bases of the junction left unmatched. In DNA, the CDR3 is TGTGCCAGCAGCCTAGCGGGGGGGGCCTGGGATACGCAGTATTTT. This codes for CASSLAGGAWDTQYF.

The chain recombines TRBV28 with TRBJ2-5; 9 nucleotides agree with TRBD1. Germline assignment: CDR1 MDHEN and CDR2 SYDVKM. J gave up 5 bases and V 2 bases, and 0 bases lay outside the gene matches. This CDR3 has 13 residues. The CDR3 spells CASSLGTGETQYF. Here the CDR3 DNA reads TGTGCCAGCAGTTTAGGGACAGGGGAGACCCAGTACTTC.

The chain employs TRBV5-4 and TRBJ2-3; no clear D. The V gene lost 0 bases and the J gene lost 2 bases, with 4 bases spanning the gap. From germline, CDR1 is SGHNT and CDR2 YYREEE (reference sequence). The CDR3 consists of 13 residues. The CDR3 bases are TGTGCCAGCAGCTTGGACATCACAGATACGCAGTATTTT. This translates into CASSLDITDTQYF. Using reference TRBV5-4 and TRBJ2-3 for the parts outside the CDR3, the full variable domain is ETGVTQSPTHLIKTRGQQVTLRCSSQSGHNTVSWYQQALGQGPQFIFQYYREEENGRGNFPPRFSGLQFPNYSSELNVNALELDDSALYLCASSLDITDTQYFGPGTRLTVL.

In this sample, this clone turned up many times. This chain connects TRBV13 to TRBJ2-3; 7 bases agree with TRBD1. CDR3 size: 14 residues. With 0 bases clipped from V and 3 bases from J, the junction kept 0 bases outside the gene matches. Germline V gene data show CDR1 as PRHDT and CDR2 as FYEKMQ (reference sequence). The CDR3 sequence: CASSLGQGTDTQYF. The DNA of the CDR3 is TGTGCCAGCAGCTTAGGACAGGGGACAGATACGCAGTATTTT.

This clone has only a few counts. The J gene is TRBJ1-2, the V gene TRBV7-9; 8 nucleotides align to TRBD1. The CDR3 loop spans 15 amino acids. J gave up 7 bases and V 5 bases, and 12 bases lay outside the gene matches. CDR1 and CDR2 from the germline V gene are SEHNR and FQNEAQ (reference sequence). CDR3: CASSAITGGPFGYTF. The CDR3 nucleotides read TGTGCCAGCAGCGCGATAACAGGGGGGCCGTTTGGCTACACCTTC.

This chain connects TRBV4-1 to TRBJ2-3, with D perhaps TRBD2 (6 bases). The CDR3 is made up of 14 amino acids. CDR1 MGHRA and CDR2 YSYEKL come from the germline V gene. Trimming took off 4 bases at V and 2 bases at J, with 10 bases between the two ends. CDR3 sequence (DNA): TGCGCCAGCAGCCCCCGCGGGGCCACAGATACGCAGTATTTT. Translating gives CASSPRGATDTQYF.

This chain connects TRBV7-2 to TRBJ2-7, with D unresolved. The V and J ends lost 1 base and 3 bases respectively, with 7 bases between them. CDR3 length equals 13 residues. Germline V lookup: CDR1 SGHTA, CDR2 FQGNSA. This chain's CDR3 is CASSLVGFYEQYF. CDR3 coding DNA: TGTGCCAGCAGCTTAGTGGGCTTCTACGAGCAGTACTTC.

CDR3: CASGKTSSSGIAYF. CDR3 bases: TGCGCCAGCGGCAAGACTAGCTCCTCGGGGATAGCGTATTTT. V and J are TRBV5-1 and TRBJ2-3, with 7 bases lining up with TRBD2. Germline CDR1 SGHRS, CDR2 YFSETQ. CDR3 length: 14 residues. With V trimmed by 7 bases and J by 14 bases, 19 bases remained unmatched.

This clone appeared a few times. At one end the junction does not follow the germline gene, possibly because of a read error. V usage is TRBV4-2 and J usage is TRBJ2-7; D perhaps matches TRBD2 (5 bases). Germline CDR1 LGHNA, CDR2 YNFKEQ. The CDR3 contains 14 residues. DNA for the CDR3: TGTGCCAGCAGCCAATCCATCACGGGAAAAGTGTTTCACTTC. It encodes CASSQSITGKVFHF.

The V gene is TRBV19, the J gene TRBJ2-1; 11 bases fit TRBD2. The CDR3 is 15 amino acids. J lost 11 bases, V lost 8 bases, and 14 bases had no gene match. From germline, CDR1 is LNHDA and CDR2 SQIVND (reference sequence). In DNA, the CDR3 is TGTGCCAGTCAAGGGACTAGCGGTTTGGGTTCTAAGCAGTTCTTC. Its protein is CASQGTSGLGSKQFF.

The rearrangement links TRBV6-5 to TRBJ1-2; D remains ambiguous. The CDR3 loop spans 15 amino acids. CDR1 and CDR2 from the germline V gene are MNHEY and SVGAGI. The ends were cut back, 2 bases at V and 0 bases at J, with 10 bases in the middle. The DNA for the CDR3 is TGTGCCAGCAGTTACACAGCAGAAGCTAACTATGGCTACACCTTC. It yields the protein CASSYTAEANYGYTF.

This clone was observed a handful of times. This rearrangement joins TRBV7-9 to TRBJ1-2, with a tentative D call TRBD1 (5 bases). V gave up 4 bases and J gave up 4 bases, with 16 bases separating them. Germline CDR1 SEHNR, CDR2 FQNEAQ (reference sequence). This CDR3 comprises 15 residues. The CDR3 sequence is CASSSDGRQIYGYTF. The CDR3 region has the DNA TGTGCCAGCAGCTCGGATGGCCGACAGATCTATGGCTACACCTTC.

The chain is built from TRBV30 and TRBJ2-2; tentative D call: TRBD2 (7 bases). V gave up 4 bases and J gave up 3 bases, with 12 bases separating them. CDR1 and CDR2 (germline): GTSNPN, SVGIG (reference sequence). This CDR3 has 14 residues. In DNA form, the CDR3 reads TGTGCCTGGACCGGCGGGGGCGACACCGGGGAGCTGTTTTTT. Translation: CAWTGGGDTGELFF.

This clone was picked up many times. The chain uses TRBV7-2 and TRBJ1-6; 9 bases fit TRBD1. V lost 3 bases and J lost 9; bases outside the gene matches: 6. Germline CDR1 and CDR2: SGHTA and FQGNSA. CDR3 size: 15 residues. The CDR3 loop is CASSFRGQGSSPLHF. In nucleotides, the CDR3 is TGTGCCAGCAGCTTCCGCGGACAGGGGAGTTCACCCCTCCACTTT.

The rearrangement joins TRBV7-2 to TRBJ2-3; D perhaps matches TRBD1 (5 bases). Germline V gene data show CDR1 as SGHTA and CDR2 as FQGNSA. V lost 2 bases to trimming and J lost 4 bases, with 10 bases between them. The CDR3 is 14 amino acids. CDR3 DNA: TGTGCCAGCAGCTTATGGGGCATGGCAGATACGCAGTATTTT. Encoded protein: CASSLWGMADTQYF.

Only a few counts were recorded for this clone. Written as DNA, the CDR3 is TGTGCCAGCAGCTTAGATTCGGGGTGGCAGTACTTC. Residues: CASSLDSGWQYF. The chain uses TRBV11-3 and TRBJ2-7; D is possibly TRBD2 (5 bases). This CDR3 region has 12 residues. Trimming stripped 0 bases from V and 9 bases from J, with 9 bases between. CDR1 is SGHNT, CDR2 YENEEA, per germline.

This clone was detected only a few times. This chain connects TRBV7-2 to TRBJ2-1, with 12 nucleotides matching TRBD2. The CDR3 has 18 amino acids. Germline CDR1 reads SGHTA; CDR2 reads FQGNSA. The V gene end was trimmed by 6 bases and the J gene end by 0 bases; junction bases not matched to a gene: 9. In nucleotides, the CDR3 is TGTGCCAGCAGTTACACTTCTAGCGGGAGGGCCTCCTACAATGAGCAGTTCTTC. Protein sequence: CASSYTSSGRASYNEQFF.